This TCR beta chain was documented in a study of blood T cell repertoires in COVID-19. Unmatched junction bases numbered 9, after V lost 1 base and J lost 7 bases. The V gene's germline CDR1 is LGHNA and CDR2 YNFKEQ. This CDR3 contains 16 residues. This table comes from immunoSEQ multiplex PCR, and its TCRdb copy is limited to in-frame clones, with some not included. Found here are 250,000 to 300,000 clones, roughly 91% of them singletons; the top ten hold less than 3.5%. Material: PBMCs or T cells enriched from blood (not recorded which). This receptor was taken from a woman in her forties or fifties who had been exposed to COVID-19. J is TRBJ2-1 and V is TRBV4-2, with TRBD2 matching over 8 bases. CDR3 DNA sequence: TGTGCCAGCAGCCAAGTTGGGCGGGGGGCTGGAAATGAGCAGTTCTTC. It translates to CASSQVGRGAGNEQFF.